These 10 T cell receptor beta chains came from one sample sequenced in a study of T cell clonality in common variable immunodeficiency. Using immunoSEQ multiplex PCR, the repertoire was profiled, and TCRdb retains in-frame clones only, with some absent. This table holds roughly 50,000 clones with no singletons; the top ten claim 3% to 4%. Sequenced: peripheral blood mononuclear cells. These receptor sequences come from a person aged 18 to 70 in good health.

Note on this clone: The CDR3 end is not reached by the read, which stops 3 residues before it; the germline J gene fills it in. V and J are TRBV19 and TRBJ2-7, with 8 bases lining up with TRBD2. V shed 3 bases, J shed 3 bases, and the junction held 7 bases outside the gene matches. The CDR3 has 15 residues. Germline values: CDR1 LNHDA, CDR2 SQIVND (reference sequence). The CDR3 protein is CASSIALAGYYEQYF. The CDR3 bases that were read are TGTGCCAGTAGTATTGCGTTAGCGGGATACTACGAG.

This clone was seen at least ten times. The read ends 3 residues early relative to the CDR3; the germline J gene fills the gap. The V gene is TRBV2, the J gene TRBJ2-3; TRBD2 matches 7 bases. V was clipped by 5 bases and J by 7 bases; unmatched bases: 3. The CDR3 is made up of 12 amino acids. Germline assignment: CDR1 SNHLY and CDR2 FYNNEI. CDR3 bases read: TGTGCCAGCAGTTCGACTAGCAATACG. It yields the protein CASSSTSNT. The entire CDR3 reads CASSSTSNTQYF.

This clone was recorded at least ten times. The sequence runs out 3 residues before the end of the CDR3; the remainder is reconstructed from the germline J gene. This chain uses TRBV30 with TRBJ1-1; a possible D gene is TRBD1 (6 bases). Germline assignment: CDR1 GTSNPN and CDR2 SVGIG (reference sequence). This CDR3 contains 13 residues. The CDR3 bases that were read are TGTGCCTGGAGTGTGACCGGGGGGCGAGAA. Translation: CAWSVTGGRE. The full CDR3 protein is CAWSVTGGREAFF.

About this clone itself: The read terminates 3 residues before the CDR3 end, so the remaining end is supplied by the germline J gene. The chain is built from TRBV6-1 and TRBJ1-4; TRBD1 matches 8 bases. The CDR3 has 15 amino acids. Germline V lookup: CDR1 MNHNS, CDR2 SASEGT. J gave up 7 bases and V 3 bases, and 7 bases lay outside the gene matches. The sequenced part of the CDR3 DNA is TGTGCCAGCAGTGAGGGGCAGGGGGCGTTTGAAAAA. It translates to CASSEGQGAFEK. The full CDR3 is CASSEGQGAFEKLFF.

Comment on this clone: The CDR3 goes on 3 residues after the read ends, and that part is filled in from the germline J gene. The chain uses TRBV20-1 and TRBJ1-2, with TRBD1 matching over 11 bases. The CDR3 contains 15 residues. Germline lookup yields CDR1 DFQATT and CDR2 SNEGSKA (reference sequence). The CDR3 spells CSARDPGQGARGYTF. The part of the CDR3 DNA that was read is TGCAGTGCTAGAGATCCCGGACAGGGGGCTCGGGGC.

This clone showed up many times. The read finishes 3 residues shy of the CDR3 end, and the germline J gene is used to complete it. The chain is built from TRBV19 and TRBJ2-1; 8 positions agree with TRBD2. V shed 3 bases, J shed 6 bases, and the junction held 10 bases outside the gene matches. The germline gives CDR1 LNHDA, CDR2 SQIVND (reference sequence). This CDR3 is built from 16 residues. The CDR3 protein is CASSILGTRNINEQFF. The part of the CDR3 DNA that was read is TGTGCCAGTAGTATTCTGGGGACTAGAAATATCAATGAG.

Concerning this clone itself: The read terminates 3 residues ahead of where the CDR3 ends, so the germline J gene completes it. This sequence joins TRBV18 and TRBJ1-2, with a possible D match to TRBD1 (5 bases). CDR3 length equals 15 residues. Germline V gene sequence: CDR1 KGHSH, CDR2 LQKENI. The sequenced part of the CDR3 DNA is TGTGCCAGCTCACCCACCACAGGCCAGATTTCAGGC. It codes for CASSPTTGQISG. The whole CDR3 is CASSPTTGQISGYTF. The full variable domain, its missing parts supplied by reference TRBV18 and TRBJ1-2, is NAGVMQNPRHLVRRRGQEARLRCSPMKGHSHVYWYRQLPEEGLKFMVYLQKENIIDESGMPKERFSAEFPKEGPSILRIQQVVRGDSAAYFCASSPTTGQISGYTFGSGTRLTVV.

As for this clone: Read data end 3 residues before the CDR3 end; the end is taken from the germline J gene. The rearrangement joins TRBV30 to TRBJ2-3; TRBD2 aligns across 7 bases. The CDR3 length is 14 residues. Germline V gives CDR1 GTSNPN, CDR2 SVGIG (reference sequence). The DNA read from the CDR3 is TGTGCCTGGAATGATGTGGGAGGGGTAGAGACG. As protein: CAWNDVGGVET. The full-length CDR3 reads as CAWNDVGGVETQYF.

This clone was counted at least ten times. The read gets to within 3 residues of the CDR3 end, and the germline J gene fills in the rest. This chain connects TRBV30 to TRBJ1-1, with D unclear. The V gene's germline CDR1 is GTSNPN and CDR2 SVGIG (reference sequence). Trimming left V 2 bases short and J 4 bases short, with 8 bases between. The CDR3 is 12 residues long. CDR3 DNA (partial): TGTGCCTGGAGTCGGGGTAGCACTGAA. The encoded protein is CAWSRGSTE. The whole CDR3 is CAWSRGSTEAFF.

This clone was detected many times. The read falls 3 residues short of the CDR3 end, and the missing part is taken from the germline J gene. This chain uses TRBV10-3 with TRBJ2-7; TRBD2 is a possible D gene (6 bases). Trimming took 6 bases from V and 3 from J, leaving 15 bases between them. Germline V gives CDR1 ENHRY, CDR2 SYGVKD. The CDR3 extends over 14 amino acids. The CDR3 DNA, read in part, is TGTGCCATCAGAAAGAGCGGGTTCTTCTACGAG. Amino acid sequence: CAIRKSGFFYE. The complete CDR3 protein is CAIRKSGFFYEQYF.